This entry lists 26 T cell receptor beta chains sequenced from one sample in a study of blood T cells in healthy people across ages. For the second PCR, which ran for roughly 6 to 11 cycles, a sample-barcoded 5' primer and a J-beta primer mix were used. TCRdb reprocessed the 5' RACE reads via MiXCR and lists one record per CDR3 protein. The table shows approximately 730,000 distinct CDR3 sequences, with roughly two fifths occurring only once. Sequencing used blood. The source is a woman aged 60-75 years in good health.

The chain carries TRBV4-1 and TRBJ2-3; 8 nucleotides match TRBD2. The CDR3 length is 16 residues. With 3 bases clipped from V and 2 bases from J, the junction kept 7 bases outside the gene matches. Germline CDR1 reads MGHRA; CDR2 reads YSYEKL. The CDR3 DNA reads TGCGCCAGCAGCCAGGAAATAGCGGGACTCACAGATACGCAGTATTTT. This sequence encodes CASSQEIAGLTDTQYF.

V and J are TRBV24-1 and TRBJ1-1, with a weak D call TRBD1 (5 bases). The CDR3 is 13 amino acids. V dropped 3 bases and J dropped 3 bases, with 7 bases sitting between them. Germline CDR1 reads KGHDR; CDR2 reads SFDVKD. The CDR3: CATSDPGYTEAFF. In DNA, the CDR3 is TGTGCCACCAGTGATCCAGGGTACACTGAAGCTTTCTTT.

The J gene is TRBJ1-3, the V gene TRBV10-3; D is unresolved. Trimming shortened V by 7 bases and J by 4 bases, and 17 bases separated the two germline ends. The CDR3 length is 15 residues. CDR1 and CDR2 from the germline V gene are ENHRY and SYGVKD. CDR3 in amino acids: CAIMLDADPGNTIYF. The CDR3 DNA is TGTGCCATCATGTTAGACGCTGACCCCGGAAACACCATATATTTT.

The chain links TRBV5-1 to TRBJ2-5; tentative D call: TRBD2 (6 bases). Germline V gene lookup returns CDR1 SGHRS and CDR2 YFSETQ. The CDR3 spans 16 residues. V gave up 4 bases and J gave up 1 base, with 17 bases separating them. As DNA, the CDR3 is TGCGCCAGCAGCCAACTACCTAGCGCTACCCAAGAGACCCAGTACTTC. This sequence encodes CASSQLPSATQETQYF.

The chain joins TRBV9 to TRBJ1-1; D is ambiguous. Germline V gene sequence: CDR1 SGDLS, CDR2 YYNGEE. Trimming left V 5 bases short and J 7 bases short, with 12 bases between. The CDR3 covers 12 residues. The CDR3 sequence: CASRATAGEAFF. The CDR3 DNA sequence: TGTGCCAGCAGGGCCACGGCAGGTGAAGCTTTCTTT. The whole variable domain, remainder taken from reference TRBV9 and TRBJ1-1, is DSGVTQTPKHLITATGQRVTLRCSPRSGDLSVYWYQQSLDQGLQFLIQYYNGEERAKGNILERFSAQQFPDLHSELNLSSLELGDSALYFCASRATAGEAFFGQGTRLTVV.

The chain couples TRBV4-3 to TRBJ2-7, with 7 bases matching TRBD2. V shed 1 base, J shed 2 bases, and the junction held 8 bases outside the gene matches. Germline-derived CDR1 and CDR2 are LGHNA and YSLEER. The CDR3 runs 16 residues. The CDR3 nucleotides read TGCGCCAGCAGCCAAGTGGGGGGGACTTCTCCCTACGAGCAGTACTTC. Its protein is CASSQVGGTSPYEQYF.

DNA for the CDR3: TGCAGTGCTAGAAGGGTCGGGGTTAGCGGAGATTTTTTGGTTGAGCAGTACTTC. Its translation is CSARRVGVSGDFLVEQYF. The chain is built from TRBV20-1 and TRBJ2-5, with D tentatively TRBD2 (6 bases). The CDR3 extends over 18 amino acids. Germline CDR1 and CDR2: DFQATT and SNEGSKA (reference sequence). V shed 2 bases and J shed 11 bases, with 33 bases lying between them.

This chain connects TRBV20-1 to TRBJ2-7; TRBD1 matches at 8 bases. This CDR3 has 12 residues. CDR1 is DFQATT and CDR2 is SNEGSKA in the germline V gene (reference sequence). V lost 6 bases to trimming and J lost 1 base; unmatched junction nucleotides: 2. CDR3 sequence reads: CSADRGSYEQYF. In DNA, the CDR3 is TGCAGTGCCGACAGGGGTTCCTACGAGCAGTACTTC.

This clonotype has just a few counts. The chain employs TRBV20-1 and TRBJ2-1, with TRBD2 identical over 9 bases. The CDR3 covers 17 residues. After removal of 3 bases from V and 4 bases from J, the junction contained 13 bases not matched to a gene. Germline V gene lookup returns CDR1 DFQATT and CDR2 SNEGSKA (reference sequence). The CDR3 region has the DNA TGCAGTGCTAGTCTAGCCCCTGCGGGAGGGTTGTACAATGAGCAGTTCTTC. The encoded protein is CSASLAPAGGLYNEQFF.

The gene calls are TRBV7-2 and TRBJ2-5; D perhaps matches TRBD2 (5 bases). The CDR3 covers 14 residues. V was trimmed by 5 bases and J by 5 bases, leaving 15 bases between them. Germline V gene lookup returns CDR1 SGHTA and CDR2 FQGNSA. CDR3 amino acids: CASSLFSRGETQYF. For the CDR3, the DNA is TGTGCCAGCAGCCTCTTTTCTAGAGGGGAGACCCAGTACTTC.

This sequence joins TRBV20-1 and TRBJ2-2, with TRBD2 matching 12 bases. Germline V gives CDR1 DFQATT, CDR2 SNEGSKA (reference sequence). Germline trimming cut 6 bases from V and 4 bases from J; bases unmatched to any gene: 6. CDR3 length: 15 amino acids. The CDR3 spells CSATTSGRGTGELFF. The CDR3 coding sequence is TGCAGTGCCACGACTAGCGGGAGAGGCACCGGGGAGCTGTTTTTT.

The CDR3: CASSPPLGARYGYTF. CDR3 nucleotide sequence: TGTGCCAGCTCACCACCTCTAGGGGCCCGCTATGGCTACACCTTC. The chain links TRBV18 to TRBJ1-2; possible D gene TRBD1, 5 bases. Germline CDR1 KGHSH, CDR2 LQKENI. With 0 bases removed from V and 4 bases from J, the gap between germline ends came to 12 bases. The CDR3 runs to 15 residues. Variable domain in full (rest from reference TRBV18 and TRBJ1-2): NAGVMQNPRHLVRRRGQEARLRCSPMKGHSHVYWYRQLPEEGLKFMVYLQKENIIDESGMPKERFSAEFPKEGPSILRIQQVVRGDSAAYFCASSPPLGARYGYTFGSGTRLTVV.

The V gene is TRBV5-1, the J gene TRBJ2-3; D is possibly TRBD1 (6 bases). V shed 4 bases and J shed 0 bases, with 12 bases lying between them. Germline V gene sequence: CDR1 SGHRS, CDR2 YFSETQ. The CDR3 is 15 amino acids. The CDR3 region is CASSIQGGSTDTQYF. CDR3 coding DNA: TGCGCCAGCAGCATACAGGGTGGAAGCACAGATACGCAGTATTTT.

This clonotype showed up just a few times. The V call is TRBV5-1, the J call TRBJ2-7; possible D gene TRBD1, 6 bases. CDR1 and CDR2 from the germline V gene are SGHRS and YFSETQ. This CDR3 is built from 14 residues. The V gene lost 2 bases and the J gene lost 4 bases, with 13 bases spanning the gap. The CDR3 DNA sequence: TGCGCCAGCAGCTTCGGACAGACCCAGTACGAGCAGTACTTC. It translates to CASSFGQTQYEQYF.

This clonotype was recorded a few times. This chain connects TRBV12-3 or TRBV12-4 to TRBJ1-6; the D is unclear. Trimming removed 3 bases from V and 13 bases from J, with 13 bases in between. This CDR3 is built from 13 residues. The CDR3 spells CASSFSPARPLHF. DNA for the CDR3: TGTGCCAGCAGTTTTTCCCCAGCCCGGCCCCTCCACTTT.

The chain uses TRBV30 and TRBJ1-2, with a weak D call TRBD1 (6 bases). The CDR3 runs to 15 residues. The germline V and J ends were trimmed by 1 base and 6 bases, with 18 bases remaining between them. CDR1 and CDR2 (germline): GTSNPN, SVGIG (reference sequence). Here the CDR3 reads CAWSGLGGLINGYTF. CDR3 in DNA: TGTGCCTGGAGTGGCCTAGGGGGGCTTATCAATGGCTACACCTTC.

As regards this clonotype: Its ends do not fully match the called genes, so a read error is possible. V and J are TRBV6-5 and TRBJ1-5; D is perhaps TRBD1 (5 bases). Germline CDR1 and CDR2: MNHEY and SVGAGI. CDR3 length: 15 amino acids. For the CDR3, the DNA is TGTGCCAGCAGTTACTCAGGGGTTAGCAATCGGCCCCAGCATTTT. Translated, it gives CASSYSGVSNRPQHF.

The chain links TRBV20-1 to TRBJ2-1; no definite D call. The CDR3 contains 13 residues. The germline gives CDR1 DFQATT, CDR2 SNEGSKA (reference sequence). V was shortened by 4 bases and J by 8 bases, with 15 bases between the two germline ends. The CDR3: CSAKGPIQDEQFF. The CDR3 DNA sequence: TGCAGTGCTAAAGGGCCTATTCAGGATGAGCAGTTCTTC.

This clonotype was recorded only once. This chain connects TRBV4-1 to TRBJ2-2; D not certain. The germline V gene has CDR1 MGHRA and CDR2 YSYEKL. The V end lost 9 bases, the J end lost 4 bases, and 12 bases lay between the germline ends. The CDR3 has 13 amino acids. CDR3: CARRLSATGELFF. CDR3 in DNA: TGCGCCAGGAGACTTTCCGCCACCGGGGAGCTGTTTTTT.

There are a few counts of this clonotype. The gene calls are TRBV20-1 and TRBJ2-1; 8 nucleotides align to TRBD2. CDR1 DFQATT and CDR2 SNEGSKA come from the germline V gene (reference sequence). The CDR3 is 18 residues long. The ends lost 5 bases at V and 3 bases at J; junction bases unmatched: 18. This chain's CDR3 is CSAQGRTRGRNLYNEQFF. The CDR3 DNA reads as TGCAGTGCTCAGGGCCGGACCCGCGGGAGGAACCTCTACAATGAGCAGTTCTTC.

This clonotype was counted only a few times. V and J are TRBV11-3 and TRBJ2-4; D may correspond to TRBD1 or TRBD2 (5 bases each). The germline gives CDR1 SGHNT, CDR2 YENEEA. Trimming took 3 bases from V and 7 from J, leaving 10 bases between them. The CDR3 is made up of 13 amino acids. The CDR3 spells CASSFGDGNIQYF. The DNA for the CDR3 is TGTGCCAGCAGCTTCGGGGACGGGAACATTCAGTACTTC.

This clonotype has a single count. V is TRBV28 and J is TRBJ2-1; no reliable D call. CDR3 length equals 16 residues. Trimming stripped 7 bases from V and 4 bases from J, with 20 bases between. The germline gives CDR1 MDHEN, CDR2 SYDVKM. CDR3 amino acids: CASIHPWAGGYNEQFF. In DNA form, the CDR3 reads TGTGCCAGCATCCACCCGTGGGCTGGCGGTTACAATGAGCAGTTCTTC.

About this clonotype itself: Sequence at one end of the junction differs from germline and may be a read error. The rearrangement joins TRBV9 to TRBJ2-2; D might be TRBD2 (6 bases). The length of the CDR3 is 15 residues. Germline V gene data show CDR1 as SGDLS and CDR2 as YYNGEE. The CDR3 DNA is TGTGCCGGCAGCGGGTATCAGGGAACCACCGGGGAGCTGTTTTTT. Protein product: CAGSGYQGTTGELFF.

This clonotype was counted only a few times. The V and J genes are TRBV5-1 and TRBJ1-6; D remains ambiguous. V lost 1 base and J 5 bases, leaving 22 bases between the germline ends. Germline V lookup: CDR1 SGHRS, CDR2 YFSETQ. This CDR3 contains 19 residues. CDR3 nucleotides: TGCGCCAGCAGCTTGATGGGGTTTGCGGCAAGTCTCGATAATTCACCCCTCCACTTT. It is translated as CASSLMGFAASLDNSPLHF.

Concerning this clonotype itself: A much larger clonotype is one base distant, so this may be a read error. V and J are TRBV15 and TRBJ1-2; TRBD1 is a possible D gene (5 bases). Germline assignment: CDR1 LNHNV and CDR2 YYDKDF (reference sequence). The CDR3 is made up of 14 amino acids. V lost 5 bases, J lost 6 bases, and 16 bases lay in between. CDR3: CATSGAGTENGYTF. CDR3 nucleotides: TGTGCCACCAGCGGAGCCGGGACGGAAAATGGCTACACCTTC.

V is TRBV9 and J is TRBJ2-3; possibly TRBD1 for D (6 bases). Germline-derived CDR1 and CDR2 are SGDLS and YYNGEE. This CDR3 spans 20 amino acids. V lost 0 bases, J lost 0 bases, and 23 bases lay in between. In nucleotides, the CDR3 is TGTGCCAGCAGCGTAGCTGTAGGTGGGACAACAATTTCTAGCACAGATACGCAGTATTTT. It codes for CASSVAVGGTTISSTDTQYF.